This T cell receptor (beta chain) was identified in a study of cytomegalovirus exposure and HLA in healthy donors. CDR3 length: 17 amino acids. Germline V lookup: CDR1 SGHTA, CDR2 FQGNSA. V lost 1 base and J lost 0; bases outside the gene matches: 5. The primer mix had 60 Vbeta and 13 Jbeta primers. Here immunoSEQ multiplex PCR was the method, and the copy in TCRdb shows in-frame clones only, minus some. Of approximately 150,000 clones in the sample, 70% to 85% were seen once. Source material: PBMCs. J is TRBJ2-1 and V is TRBV7-2, with TRBD1 matching 8 bases. This sequence originates from a middle-aged woman in good health and CMV-seronegative. CDR3 nucleotide sequence: TGTGCCAGCAGCTTAGTAGGGACAGGACTCTCCTACAATGAGCAGTTCTTC. Residues: CASSLVGTGLSYNEQFF.